What follows are 16 T cell receptor beta chains derived from one specimen sequenced in a study of metastatic and nonmetastatic thyroid tumors. Not a single patient had been given any form of treatment at any point before undergoing thyroid surgery. TCRdb re-analyzed the PCR reads using MiXCR. The sample lists roughly 39,000 clones; more than 45% were seen once. Sequenced material: tumor tissue. Receptor source: a male donor with papillary thyroid cancer or a benign thyroid nodule (not recorded which). Some clones in this sample may be carry-over from other donors' samples.

This clone was detected only a few times. This chain connects TRBV6-5 to TRBJ1-5, with a possible D match to TRBD1 (6 bases). The CDR3 length is 15 residues. The V gene's germline CDR1 is MNHEY and CDR2 SVGAGI. V lost 4 bases and J lost 5, with 15 bases in between. CDR3 amino acids: CASSLNRVTDQPQHF. In DNA form, the CDR3 reads TGTGCCAGCAGTTTGAACAGGGTTACAGATCAGCCCCAGCATTTT.

The chain uses TRBV4-1 and TRBJ2-2; TRBD2 agrees at 7 bases. This CDR3 contains 16 residues. Germline V gene sequence: CDR1 MGHRA, CDR2 YSYEKL. The V and J ends lost 1 base and 3 bases, in that order; junction bases with no gene match: 5. CDR3 sequence (DNA): TGCGCCAGCAGCCAAGGAGAGGGAGGGCACACCGGGGAGCTGTTTTTT. It encodes CASSQGEGGHTGELFF.

The chain joins TRBV7-3 to TRBJ2-1, with D possibly TRBD2 on 6 matching bases. The V end was cut by 7 bases, the J end by 10 bases, with 20 bases between. Looked up from germline, CDR1 is SGHTA and CDR2 is FQGTGA. The CDR3 spans 14 residues. The CDR3 region is CASTTTGLPGEQFF. CDR3 coding DNA: TGTGCCAGCACCACAACGGGACTCCCCGGGGAGCAGTTCTTC.

This clone was seen a handful of times. The chain links TRBV5-1 to TRBJ2-7; TRBD1 agrees at 8 bases. The length of the CDR3 is 14 residues. Germline V gene data show CDR1 as SGHRS and CDR2 as YFSETQ. V lost 4 bases to trimming and J lost 6 bases; unmatched junction nucleotides: 9. The DNA of the CDR3 is TGCGCCAGCAGCCAACCGGGACAGGTTACCGAGCAGTACTTC. Its translation: CASSQPGQVTEQYF.

This clone has only a few counts. The genes are TRBV6-4 and TRBJ2-3; 9 positions agree with TRBD2. The CDR3 spans 15 residues. V trimming: 6 bases; J trimming: 1 base; junction bases outside the gene matches: 5. Germline CDR1 reads MRHNA; CDR2 reads SNTAGT. The CDR3: CASSSSGSGTDTQYF. The CDR3 nucleotides read TGTGCCAGCAGCAGTAGCGGGAGTGGCACAGATACGCAGTATTTT.

This clone has more than one count but fewer than ten. CDR3 sequence (DNA): TGTGCCAGCAGCTTCGGGGCGGGGGACGGGTTCGAGCAGTACTTC. It yields the protein CASSFGAGDGFEQYF. The chain recombines TRBV13 with TRBJ2-7; TRBD2 agrees at 7 bases. From germline, CDR1 is PRHDT and CDR2 FYEKMQ (reference sequence). The CDR3 has 15 residues. The V and J ends lost 3 bases and 6 bases, in that order; junction bases with no gene match: 11.

This clone has at least ten counts. The chain employs TRBV2 and TRBJ2-7; 7 nucleotides match TRBD2. Germline V gives CDR1 SNHLY, CDR2 FYNNEI. The CDR3 loop spans 15 amino acids. V lost 6 bases to trimming and J lost 4 bases; unmatched junction nucleotides: 12. CDR3 protein: CASSPSPAGRYEQYF. The CDR3 DNA follows: TGTGCCAGCAGCCCAAGCCCAGCGGGACGATACGAGCAGTACTTC.

The chain employs TRBV7-2 and TRBJ1-3; D may be TRBD1 (6 bases). Germline V gene sequence: CDR1 SGHTA, CDR2 FQGNSA. The CDR3 length is 14 residues. V was pared by 1 base and J by 5 bases, with 9 bases between. The CDR3 loop is CASSLDGGRNTIYF. The CDR3 DNA follows: TGTGCCAGCAGCTTAGACGGGGGCAGAAACACCATATATTTT.

This chain joins TRBV6-2 or TRBV6-3 and TRBJ2-3; D unresolved. Trimming took off 7 bases at V and 2 bases at J, with 10 bases between the two ends. The CDR3 has 13 amino acids. Germline CDR1 and CDR2: MNHEY and SVGEGT. The CDR3 region is CASKTGNTDTQYF. The CDR3 bases are TGTGCCAGCAAAACTGGGAACACAGATACGCAGTATTTT.

This chain uses TRBV4-1 with TRBJ2-3; 9 bases are shared with TRBD2. The germline V gene has CDR1 MGHRA and CDR2 YSYEKL. V shed 1 base, J shed 1 base, and the junction held 6 bases outside the gene matches. CDR3 length equals 17 residues. CDR3 sequence (DNA): TGCGCCAGCAGCCAAGCCAGGTCTAGCGGGGGCACAGATACGCAGTATTTT. Translation gives CASSQARSSGGTDTQYF.

The CDR3 spells CASSFFGDGANVLTF. CDR3 bases: TGTGCCAGCAGTTTCTTCGGAGATGGGGCCAACGTCCTGACTTTC. This chain connects TRBV28 to TRBJ2-6; D unclear. From germline, CDR1 is MDHEN and CDR2 SYDVKM. CDR3 size: 15 residues. V dropped 3 bases and J dropped 3 bases, with 9 bases sitting between them.

The chain couples TRBV3-1 to TRBJ2-1, with D possibly TRBD1 on 6 matching bases. Trimming removed 0 bases from V and 11 bases from J, with 17 bases in between. CDR3 size: 15 residues. CDR1 and CDR2 from the germline V gene are LGHDT and YNNKEL (reference sequence). Written as DNA, the CDR3 is TGTGCCAGCAGCCAAGATGGCAGGAAGGGGGTGAAGCAGTTCTTC. This translates into CASSQDGRKGVKQFF.

The V call is TRBV6-4, the J call TRBJ2-1, with D possibly matching TRBD2 (6 bases). This CDR3 is 14 amino acids long. The V and J ends lost 4 bases and 8 bases respectively, with 15 bases between them. The germline V gene encodes CDR1 MRHNA and CDR2 SNTAGT. The CDR3 sequence: CASSVGRDPDEQFF. CDR3 nucleotides: TGTGCCAGCAGTGTGGGGCGGGACCCCGATGAGCAGTTCTTC.

This clone was counted a single time. The chain uses TRBV20-1 and TRBJ2-1; 8 bases line up with TRBD2. The CDR3 is 12 residues long. Per the germline V gene, CDR1 is DFQATT and CDR2 is SNEGSKA (reference sequence). Germline trimming cut 6 bases from V and 6 bases from J; bases unmatched to any gene: 4. As DNA, the CDR3 is TGCAGTGCGATACTAGCGGTCAATGAGCAGTTCTTC. It codes for CSAILAVNEQFF.

Remarks on this clone: The CDR3 end shows no conserved phenylalanine or tryptophan, and so a read error is likely. The chain employs TRBV20-1 and TRBJ1-1, with a tentative D call TRBD1 (5 bases). The CDR3 runs to 14 residues. CDR1 and CDR2 from the germline V gene are DFQATT and SNEGSKA (reference sequence). Trimming took 0 bases from V and 11 from J, leaving 19 bases between them. The CDR3 region has the DNA TGCAGTGCTAGAGATTATGGGACTGAGAAACGGGCTTTCCTT. As protein: CSARDYGTEKRAFL.

The CDR3 loop reads CASSPWDSRNTIYF. DNA of the CDR3: TGTGCCAGCAGCCCCTGGGACTCGAGAAACACCATATATTTT. The chain couples TRBV7-9 to TRBJ1-3, with D possibly matching TRBD1 (5 bases). V lost 5 bases and J lost 5, with 13 bases in between. CDR1 is SEHNR, CDR2 FQNEAQ, per germline (reference sequence). The length of the CDR3 is 14 residues.